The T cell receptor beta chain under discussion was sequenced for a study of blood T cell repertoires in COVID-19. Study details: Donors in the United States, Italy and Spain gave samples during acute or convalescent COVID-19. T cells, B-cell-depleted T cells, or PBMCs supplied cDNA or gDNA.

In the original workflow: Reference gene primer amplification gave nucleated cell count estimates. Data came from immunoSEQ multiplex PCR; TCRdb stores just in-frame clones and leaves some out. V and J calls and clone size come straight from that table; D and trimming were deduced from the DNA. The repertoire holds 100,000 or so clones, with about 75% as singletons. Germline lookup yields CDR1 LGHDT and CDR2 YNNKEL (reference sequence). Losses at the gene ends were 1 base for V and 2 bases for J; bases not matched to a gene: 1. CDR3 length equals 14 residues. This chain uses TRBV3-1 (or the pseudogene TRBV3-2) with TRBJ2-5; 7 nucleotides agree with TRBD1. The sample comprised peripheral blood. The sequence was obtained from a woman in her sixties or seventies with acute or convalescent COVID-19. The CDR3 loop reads CASSQGQGQETQYF. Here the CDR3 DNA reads TGTGCCAGCAGCCAAGGACAGGGACAAGAGACCCAGTACTTC.